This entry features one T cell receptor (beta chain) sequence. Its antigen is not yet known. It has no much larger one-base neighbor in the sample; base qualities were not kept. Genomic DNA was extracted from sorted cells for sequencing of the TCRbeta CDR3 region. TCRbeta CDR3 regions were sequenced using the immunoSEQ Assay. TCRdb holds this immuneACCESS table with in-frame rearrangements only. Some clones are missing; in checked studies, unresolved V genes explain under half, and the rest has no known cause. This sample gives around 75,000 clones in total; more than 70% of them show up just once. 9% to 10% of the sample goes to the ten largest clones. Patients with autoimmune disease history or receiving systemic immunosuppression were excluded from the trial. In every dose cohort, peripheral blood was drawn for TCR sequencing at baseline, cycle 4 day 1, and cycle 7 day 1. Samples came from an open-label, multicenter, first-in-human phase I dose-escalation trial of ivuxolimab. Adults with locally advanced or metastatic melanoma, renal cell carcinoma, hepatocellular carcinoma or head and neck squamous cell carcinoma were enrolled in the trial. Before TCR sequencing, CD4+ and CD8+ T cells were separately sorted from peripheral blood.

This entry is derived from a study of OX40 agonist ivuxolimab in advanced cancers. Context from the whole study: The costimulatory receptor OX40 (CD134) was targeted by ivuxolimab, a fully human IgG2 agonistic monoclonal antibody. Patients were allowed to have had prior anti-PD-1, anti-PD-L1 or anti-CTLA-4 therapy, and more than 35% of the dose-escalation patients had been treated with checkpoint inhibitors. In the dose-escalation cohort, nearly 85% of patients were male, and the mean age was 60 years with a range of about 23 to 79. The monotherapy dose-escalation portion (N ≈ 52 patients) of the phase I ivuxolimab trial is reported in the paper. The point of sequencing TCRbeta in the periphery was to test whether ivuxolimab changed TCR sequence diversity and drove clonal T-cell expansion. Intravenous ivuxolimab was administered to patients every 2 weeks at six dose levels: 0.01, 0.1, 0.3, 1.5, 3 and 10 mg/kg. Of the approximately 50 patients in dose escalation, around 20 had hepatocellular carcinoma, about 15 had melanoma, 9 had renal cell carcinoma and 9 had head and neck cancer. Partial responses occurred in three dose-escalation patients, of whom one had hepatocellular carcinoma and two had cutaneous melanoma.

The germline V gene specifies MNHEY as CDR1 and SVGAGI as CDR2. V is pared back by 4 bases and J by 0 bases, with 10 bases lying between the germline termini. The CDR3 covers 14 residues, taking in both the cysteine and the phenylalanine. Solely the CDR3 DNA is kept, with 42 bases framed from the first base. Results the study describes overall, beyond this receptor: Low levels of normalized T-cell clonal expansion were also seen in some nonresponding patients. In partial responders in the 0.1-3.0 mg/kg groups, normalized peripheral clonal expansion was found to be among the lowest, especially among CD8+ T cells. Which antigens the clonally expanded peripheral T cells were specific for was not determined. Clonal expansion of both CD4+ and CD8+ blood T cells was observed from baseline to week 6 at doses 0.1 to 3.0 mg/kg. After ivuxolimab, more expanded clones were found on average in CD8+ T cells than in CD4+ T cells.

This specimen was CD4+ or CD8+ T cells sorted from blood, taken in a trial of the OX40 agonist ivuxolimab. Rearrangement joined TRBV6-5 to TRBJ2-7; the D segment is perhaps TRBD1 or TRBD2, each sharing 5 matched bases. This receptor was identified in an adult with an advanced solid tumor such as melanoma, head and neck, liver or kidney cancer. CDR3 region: CASSSPGSSYEQYF. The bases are TGTGCCAGCAGTTCCCCAGGGAGCTCCTACGAGCAGTACTTC.